The T cell receptor beta chain described here comes from a study of shared clonotypes between healthy human individuals. TCRdb keeps only in-frame clones here, not all; method: immunoSEQ multiplex PCR. In the table there are fewer than 2.5 million clones, roughly 93% of which are singletons. Trimming shortened V by 0 bases and J by 1 base, and 18 bases separated the two germline ends. The CDR3 is made up of 17 amino acids. Germline assignment: CDR1 SQVTM and CDR2 ANQGSEA. Study observations and caveats: At large depth, rarefaction still showed sorted-subset sequencing to be incomplete. The naive CD4 repertoires of a handful of donors were compared, and approximately 4.7% of clonotypes were shared.

A note on this clone: The antigen remains undetermined.

V usage is TRBV29-1 and J usage is TRBJ1-1; a weak D match, TRBD1 (6 bases). The source of this sequence is a man between 18 and 29 years old in good health. Some clones in this sample may be carry-over from other donors' samples. Sequenced input: naive CD4+ T cells from PBMCs. As for subset: CD45RA+ positively selected. The CDR3 nucleotides are TGCAGCGTTGAAGATCTTGGCAGGGGAACCCAGAACACTGAAGCTTTCTTT. Protein product: CSVEDLGRGTQNTEAFF.